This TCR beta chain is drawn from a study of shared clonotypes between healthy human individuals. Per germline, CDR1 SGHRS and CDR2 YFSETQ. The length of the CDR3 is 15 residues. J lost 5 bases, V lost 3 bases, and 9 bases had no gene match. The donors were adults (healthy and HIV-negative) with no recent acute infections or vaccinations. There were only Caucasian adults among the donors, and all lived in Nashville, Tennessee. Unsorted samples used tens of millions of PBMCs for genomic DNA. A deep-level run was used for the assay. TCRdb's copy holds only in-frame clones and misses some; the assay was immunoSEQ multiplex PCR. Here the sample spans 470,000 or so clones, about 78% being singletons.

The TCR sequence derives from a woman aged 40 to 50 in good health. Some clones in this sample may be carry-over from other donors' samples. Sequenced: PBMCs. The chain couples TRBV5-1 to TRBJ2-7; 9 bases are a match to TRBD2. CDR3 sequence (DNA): TGCGCCAGCAGCTACAATGTCGGGACTAGCAACGAGCAGTACTTC. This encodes CASSYNVGTSNEQYF.